Given below is one T cell receptor (beta chain) in context. Its antigen is undetermined. The data stem from a study of cytomegalovirus exposure and HLA in healthy donors. The V and J ends lost 3 bases and 4 bases, in that order; junction bases with no gene match: 5. CDR3 size: 15 residues. Germline CDR1 and CDR2: MGHRA and YSYEKL. Vbeta (60) and Jbeta (13) primers were used in the PCR. The protocol was immunoSEQ multiplex PCR, while the TCRdb copy is restricted to in-frame clones and leaves out a portion. Reported are tens of thousands of clones; the ten largest clones contain roughly a sixth. Study results and caveats: Earlier analysis looked at TCR beta V segments, and most were productive about 90% or about 30% of the time.

The specimen was PBMCs. The chain couples TRBV4-1 to TRBJ2-5, with TRBD1 matching over 10 bases. The TCR originated in a male donor in good health and CMV-seronegative. CDR3 in DNA: TGCGCCAGCAGCCAGGGGACAGGGGTAGGAGAGACCCAGTACTTC. Translated, it gives CASSQGTGVGETQYF.